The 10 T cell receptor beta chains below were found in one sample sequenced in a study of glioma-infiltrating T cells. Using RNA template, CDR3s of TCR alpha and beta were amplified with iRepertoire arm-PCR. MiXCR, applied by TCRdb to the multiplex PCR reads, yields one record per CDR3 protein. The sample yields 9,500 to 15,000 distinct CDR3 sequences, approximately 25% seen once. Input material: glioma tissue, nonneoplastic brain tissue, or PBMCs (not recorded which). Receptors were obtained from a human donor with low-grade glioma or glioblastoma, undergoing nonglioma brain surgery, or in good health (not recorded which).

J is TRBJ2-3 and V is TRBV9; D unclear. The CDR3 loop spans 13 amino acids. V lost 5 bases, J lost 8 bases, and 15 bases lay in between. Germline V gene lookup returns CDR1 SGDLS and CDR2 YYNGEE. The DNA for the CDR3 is TGTGCCAGCAGTCCTTCTCCACTCGGTACGCAGTATTTT. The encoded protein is CASSPSPLGTQYF.

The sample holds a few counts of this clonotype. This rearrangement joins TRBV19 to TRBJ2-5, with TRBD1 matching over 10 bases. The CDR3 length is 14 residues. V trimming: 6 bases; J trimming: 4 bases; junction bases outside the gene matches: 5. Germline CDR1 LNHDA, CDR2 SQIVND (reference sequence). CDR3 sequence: CASRRQGAGETQYF. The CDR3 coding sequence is TGTGCCAGTAGGAGACAGGGGGCCGGAGAGACCCAGTACTTC.

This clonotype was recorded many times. In DNA, the CDR3 is TGTGCCAGTAGTATCTCCCCGGGGGACCATGGCTACACCTTC. It is translated as CASSISPGDHGYTF. The genes are TRBV19 and TRBJ1-2, with D possibly being TRBD1 (5 bases). V shed 3 bases and J shed 6 bases, with 14 bases lying between them. The CDR3 runs to 14 residues. Germline lookup yields CDR1 LNHDA and CDR2 SQIVND (reference sequence).

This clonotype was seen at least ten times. This chain's CDR3 is CSARLAGEYTDTQYF. As DNA, the CDR3 is TGCAGTGCTAGACTAGCGGGGGAATACACAGATACGCAGTATTTT. This sequence joins TRBV20-1 and TRBJ2-3, with 10 bases identical to TRBD2. Trimming took 2 bases from V and 2 from J; bases not matched to a gene: 4. CDR1 is DFQATT, CDR2 SNEGSKA, per germline (reference sequence). CDR3 size: 15 residues.

CDR3 nucleotide sequence: TGCGCCAGCAGCTCGGACAGGGATAATTCACCCCTCCACTTT. Protein product: CASSSDRDNSPLHF. This chain links TRBV5-1 with TRBJ1-6; TRBD1 agrees at 8 bases. The CDR3 sequence is 14 residues long. Germline assignment: CDR1 SGHRS and CDR2 YFSETQ. V lost 3 bases to trimming and J lost 5 bases; unmatched junction nucleotides: 1.

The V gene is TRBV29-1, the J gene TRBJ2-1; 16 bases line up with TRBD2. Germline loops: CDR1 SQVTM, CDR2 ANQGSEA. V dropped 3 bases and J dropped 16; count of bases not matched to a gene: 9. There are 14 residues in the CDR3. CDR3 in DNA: TGCAGCGTTGATGAGGGGACTAGCGGGAGGGCTCGCTTCTTC. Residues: CSVDEGTSGRARFF.

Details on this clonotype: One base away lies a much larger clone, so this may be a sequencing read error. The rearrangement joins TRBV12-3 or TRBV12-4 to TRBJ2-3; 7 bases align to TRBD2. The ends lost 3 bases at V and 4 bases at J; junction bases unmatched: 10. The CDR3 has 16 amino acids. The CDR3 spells CASSFSSGIPSDTQYF. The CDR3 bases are TGTGCCAGCAGTTTTAGCAGCGGGATCCCTTCAGATACGCAGTATTTT.

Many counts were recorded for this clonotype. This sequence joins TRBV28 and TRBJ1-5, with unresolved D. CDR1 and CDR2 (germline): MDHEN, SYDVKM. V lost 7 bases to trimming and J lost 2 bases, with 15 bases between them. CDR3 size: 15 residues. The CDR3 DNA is TGTGCCAGCACCCTACTGGGGTATGGCAATCAGCCCCAGCATTTT. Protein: CASTLLGYGNQPQHF.

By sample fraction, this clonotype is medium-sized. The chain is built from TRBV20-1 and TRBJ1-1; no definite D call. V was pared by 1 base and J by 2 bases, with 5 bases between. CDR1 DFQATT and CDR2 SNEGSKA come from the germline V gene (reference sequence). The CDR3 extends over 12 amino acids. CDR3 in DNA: TGCAGTGCTAGAGTCCTAAACACTGAAGCTTTCTTT. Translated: CSARVLNTEAFF.

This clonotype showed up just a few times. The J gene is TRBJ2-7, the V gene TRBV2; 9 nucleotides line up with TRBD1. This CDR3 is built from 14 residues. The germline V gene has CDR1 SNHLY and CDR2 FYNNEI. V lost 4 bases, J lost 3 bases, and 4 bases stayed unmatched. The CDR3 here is CASSGGQGSYEQYF. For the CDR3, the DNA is TGTGCCAGCAGTGGCGGACAGGGGAGCTACGAGCAGTACTTC.